This T cell receptor (beta chain) was recovered during a study of blood T cell repertoires in COVID-19. The wider study: Whether acute or convalescent, the COVID-19 samples came from the United States, Italy and Spain. Sources were T cells, B-cell-depleted T cells, or PBMCs; the material itself was cDNA or gDNA.

This clone was observed a few times. Authors' methods: For nucleated cells, counts were estimated from reference gene primer amplification. Sequencing was performed with immunoSEQ multiplex PCR; in TCRdb, only in-frame clones are kept and a portion is missing. The V and J calls and the clone size are those of that table, but D and trimming were determined from the DNA. The data contain roughly 170,000 clones, 84% of them singletons. This CDR3 has 12 amino acids. Germline lookup yields CDR1 SNHLY and CDR2 FYNNEI. V was shortened by 6 bases and J by 4 bases, with 7 bases between the two germline ends. What was sequenced was peripheral blood. The chain links TRBV2 to TRBJ2-1, with D unresolved. This receptor was identified in a human donor in a cohort sampled during active COVID-19. The CDR3 spells CASSSTYNEQFF. The CDR3, as DNA: TGTGCCAGCAGCTCCACTTACAATGAGCAGTTCTTC. Variable domain in full (rest from reference TRBV2 and TRBJ2-1): EPEVTQTPSHQVTQMGQEVILRCVPISNHLYFYWYRQILGQKVEFLVSFYNNEISEKSEIFDDQFSVERPDGSNFTLKIRSTKLEDSAMYFCASSSTYNEQFFGPGTRLTVL.